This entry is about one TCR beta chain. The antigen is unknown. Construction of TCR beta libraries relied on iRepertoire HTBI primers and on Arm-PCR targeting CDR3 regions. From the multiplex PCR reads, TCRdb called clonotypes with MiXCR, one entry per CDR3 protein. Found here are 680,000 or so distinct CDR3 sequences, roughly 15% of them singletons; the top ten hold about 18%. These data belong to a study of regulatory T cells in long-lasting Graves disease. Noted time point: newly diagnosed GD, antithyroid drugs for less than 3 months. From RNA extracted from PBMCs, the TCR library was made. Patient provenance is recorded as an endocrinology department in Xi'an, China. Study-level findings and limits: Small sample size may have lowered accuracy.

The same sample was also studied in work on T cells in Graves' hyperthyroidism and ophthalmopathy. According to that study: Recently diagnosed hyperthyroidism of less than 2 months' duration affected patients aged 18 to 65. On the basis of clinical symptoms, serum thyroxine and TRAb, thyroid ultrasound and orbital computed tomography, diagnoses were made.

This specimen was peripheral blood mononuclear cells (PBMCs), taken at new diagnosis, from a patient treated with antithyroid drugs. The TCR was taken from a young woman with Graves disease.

The CDR3 sequence is CASSQGTGGPQQYF. CDR3 DNA sequence: TGTGCCAGCAGCCAAGGTACAGGGGGCCCACAGCAGTACTTC. V is TRBV16 and J is TRBJ2-7, with 9 positions matching TRBD1. The CDR3 length is 14 residues. J gave up 8 bases and V 2 bases, and 7 bases lay outside the gene matches. The germline V gene encodes CDR1 KGHSY and CDR2 FQNENV.